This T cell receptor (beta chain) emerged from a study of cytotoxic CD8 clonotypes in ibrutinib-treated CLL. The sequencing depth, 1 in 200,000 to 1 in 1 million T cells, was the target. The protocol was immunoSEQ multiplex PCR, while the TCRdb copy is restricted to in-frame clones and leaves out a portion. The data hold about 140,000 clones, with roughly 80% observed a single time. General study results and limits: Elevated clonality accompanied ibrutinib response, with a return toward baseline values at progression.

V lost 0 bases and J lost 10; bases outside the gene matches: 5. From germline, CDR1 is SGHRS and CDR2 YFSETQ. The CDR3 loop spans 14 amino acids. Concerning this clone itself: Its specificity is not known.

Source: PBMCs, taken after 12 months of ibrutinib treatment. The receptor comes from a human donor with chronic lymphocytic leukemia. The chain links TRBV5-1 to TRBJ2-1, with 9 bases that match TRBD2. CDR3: CASSLGAGGWEQFF. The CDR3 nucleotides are TGCGCCAGCAGCTTGGGAGCGGGGGGCTGGGAGCAGTTCTTC.